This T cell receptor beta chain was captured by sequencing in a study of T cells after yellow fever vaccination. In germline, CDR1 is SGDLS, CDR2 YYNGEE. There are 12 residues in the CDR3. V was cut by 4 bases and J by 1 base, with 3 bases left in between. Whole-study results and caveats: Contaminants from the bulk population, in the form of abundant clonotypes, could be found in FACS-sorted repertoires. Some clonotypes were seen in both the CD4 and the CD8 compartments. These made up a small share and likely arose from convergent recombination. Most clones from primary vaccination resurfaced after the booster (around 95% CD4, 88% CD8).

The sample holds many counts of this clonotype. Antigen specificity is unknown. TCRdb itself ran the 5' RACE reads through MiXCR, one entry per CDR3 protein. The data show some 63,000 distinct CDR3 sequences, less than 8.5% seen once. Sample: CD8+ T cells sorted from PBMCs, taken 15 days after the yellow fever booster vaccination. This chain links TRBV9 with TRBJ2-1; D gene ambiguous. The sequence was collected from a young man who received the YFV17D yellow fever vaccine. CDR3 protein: CASSFSYNEQFF. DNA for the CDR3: TGTGCCAGCAGCTTTTCCTACAATGAGCAGTTCTTC.